This T cell receptor beta chain was recorded in a study of shared clonotypes between healthy human individuals. This CDR3 region has 13 residues. Trimming left V 4 bases short and J 5 bases short, with 12 bases between. Germline V lookup: CDR1 SQVTM, CDR2 ANQGSEA. Terminally differentiated effector memory CD45RA+ cells were excluded by CCR7 positive selection of CD45RO-negative cells. Here immunoSEQ multiplex PCR was the method, and the copy in TCRdb shows in-frame clones only, minus some. This sample has 550,000 to 750,000 clones, with around 92% found just once. The clonotype was recovered from a man younger than 40 in good health. V is TRBV29-1 and J is TRBJ1-5; a weak D match, TRBD1 (5 bases). The sequenced sample was naive CD8+ T cells sorted from blood. The CDR3 nucleotides are TGCAGCGTTGTCGTGACAGAAGATCAGCCCCAGCATTTT. This codes for CSVVVTEDQPQHF.